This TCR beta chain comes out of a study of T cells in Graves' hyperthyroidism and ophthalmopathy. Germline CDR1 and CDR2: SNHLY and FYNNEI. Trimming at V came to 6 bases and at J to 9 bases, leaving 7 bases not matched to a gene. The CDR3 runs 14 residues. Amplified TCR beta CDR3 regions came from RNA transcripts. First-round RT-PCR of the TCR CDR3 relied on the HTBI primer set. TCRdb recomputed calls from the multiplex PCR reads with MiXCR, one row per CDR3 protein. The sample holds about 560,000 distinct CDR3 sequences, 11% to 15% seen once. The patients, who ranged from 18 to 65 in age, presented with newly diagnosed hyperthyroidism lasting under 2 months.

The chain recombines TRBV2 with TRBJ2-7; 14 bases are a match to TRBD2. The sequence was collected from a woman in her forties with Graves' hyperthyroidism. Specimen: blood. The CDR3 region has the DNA TGTGCCAGCAGGAGGGGACTAGCGGGAGACGGGCAGTACGTC. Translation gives CASRRGLAGDGQYV.